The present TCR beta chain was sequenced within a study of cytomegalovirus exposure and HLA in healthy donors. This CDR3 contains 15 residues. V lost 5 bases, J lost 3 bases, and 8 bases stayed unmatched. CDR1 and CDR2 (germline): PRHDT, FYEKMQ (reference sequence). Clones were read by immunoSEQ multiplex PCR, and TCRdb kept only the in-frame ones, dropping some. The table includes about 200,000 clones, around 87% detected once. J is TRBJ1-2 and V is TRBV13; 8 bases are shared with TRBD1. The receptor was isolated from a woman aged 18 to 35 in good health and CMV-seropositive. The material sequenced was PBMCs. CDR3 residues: CASSARGQGDYGYTF. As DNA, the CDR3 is TGTGCCAGCAGCGCCCGAGGACAGGGAGACTATGGCTACACCTTC. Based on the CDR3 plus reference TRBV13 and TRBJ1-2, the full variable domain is AAGVIQSPRHLIKEKRETATLKCYPIPRHDTVYWYQQGPGQDPQFLISFYEKMQSDKGSIPDRFSAQQFSDYHSELNMSSLELGDSALYFCASSARGQGDYGYTFGSGTRLTVV.